This T cell receptor beta chain was identified during a study of OX40 agonist ivuxolimab in advanced cancers. Study in general: The study treated patients with ivuxolimab, an agonistic anti-OX40 (CD134) antibody. Enrolled patients in dose escalation had cancers that were hepatocellular carcinoma, melanoma, renal cell or head and neck cancer.

CDR1 is SGHTA and CDR2 is FQGTGA in the germline V gene. The CDR3 is made up of 14 amino acids. V gave up 5 bases and J gave up 1 base, with 10 bases separating them. Here immunoSEQ multiplex PCR was the method, and the copy in TCRdb shows in-frame clones only, minus some. The table records over 50,000 clones, approximately 90% of them present only once. V is TRBV7-3 and J is TRBJ2-3; tentative D call: TRBD2 (5 bases). The sequence was obtained from an adult with an advanced solid tumor such as melanoma, head and neck, liver or kidney cancer. This sample comprised CD4+ or CD8+ T cells sorted from blood, obtained in a trial of the OX40 agonist ivuxolimab. CDR3: CASSPGLRTDTQYF. The CDR3 DNA follows: TGTGCCAGCAGCCCCGGACTGCGCACAGATACGCAGTATTTT.